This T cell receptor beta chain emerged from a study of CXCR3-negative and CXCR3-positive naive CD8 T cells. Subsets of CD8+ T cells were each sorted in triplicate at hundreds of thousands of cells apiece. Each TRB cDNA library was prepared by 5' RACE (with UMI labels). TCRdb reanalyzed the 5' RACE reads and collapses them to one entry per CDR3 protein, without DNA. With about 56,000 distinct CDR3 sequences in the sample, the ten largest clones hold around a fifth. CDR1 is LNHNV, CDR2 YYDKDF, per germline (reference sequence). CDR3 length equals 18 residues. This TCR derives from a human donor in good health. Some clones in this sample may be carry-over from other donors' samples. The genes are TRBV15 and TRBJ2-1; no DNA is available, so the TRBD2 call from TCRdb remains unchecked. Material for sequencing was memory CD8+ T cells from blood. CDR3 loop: CATSRDLVRLAGDNEQFF. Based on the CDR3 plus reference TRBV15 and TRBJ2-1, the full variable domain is DAMVIQNPRYQVTQFGKPVTLSCSQTLNHNVMYWYQQKSSQAPKLLFHYYDKDFNNEADTPDNFQSRRPNTSFCFLDIRSPGLGDTAMYLCATSRDLVRLAGDNEQFFGPGTRLTVL.